This T cell receptor (beta chain) originates from a study of blood T cell repertoires in COVID-19. Across the whole study: T cells, B-cell-depleted T cells, or PBMCs provided the cDNA or gDNA that served as material.

As originally analysed: How many nucleated cells were present was estimated from reference gene primer amplification. Assay: immunoSEQ multiplex PCR; the TCRdb copy retains only in-frame clones and omits some. That table is the source of V, J and clone size, and D and trimming were worked out from the DNA. The sample records around 64,000 clones, roughly 84% being singletons. The V gene end was trimmed by 2 bases and the J gene end by 3 bases; junction bases not matched to a gene: 2. The V gene's germline CDR1 is MNHEY and CDR2 SVGAGI. This CDR3 spans 14 amino acids. Source material: peripheral blood. This TCR came from a man older than 75 in a cohort sampled during active COVID-19. This chain links TRBV6-5 with TRBJ2-7; 9 nucleotides line up with TRBD1. CDR3 coding DNA: TGTGCCAGCAGTTACCAGACAGGGGGCTACGAGCAGTACTTC. Amino acid sequence: CASSYQTGGYEQYF.